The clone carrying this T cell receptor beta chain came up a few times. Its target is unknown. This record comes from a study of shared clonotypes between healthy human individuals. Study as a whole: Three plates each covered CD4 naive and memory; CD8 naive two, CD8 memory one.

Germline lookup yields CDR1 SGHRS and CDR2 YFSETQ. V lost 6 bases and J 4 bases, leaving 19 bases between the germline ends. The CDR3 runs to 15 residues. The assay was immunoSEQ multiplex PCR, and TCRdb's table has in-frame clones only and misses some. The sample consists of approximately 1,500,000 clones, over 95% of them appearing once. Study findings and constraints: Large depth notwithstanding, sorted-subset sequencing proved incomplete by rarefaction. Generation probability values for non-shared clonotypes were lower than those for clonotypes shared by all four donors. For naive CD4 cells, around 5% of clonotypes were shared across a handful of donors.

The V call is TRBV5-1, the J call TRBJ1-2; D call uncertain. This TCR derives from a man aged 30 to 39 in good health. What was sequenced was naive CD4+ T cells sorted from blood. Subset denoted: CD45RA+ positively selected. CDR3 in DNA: TGCGCCAGCACATTCACTTTCCTTCGAGGCTATGGCTACACCTTC. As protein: CASTFTFLRGYGYTF. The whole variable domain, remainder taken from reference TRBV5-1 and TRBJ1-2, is KAGVTQTPRYLIKTRGQQVTLSCSPISGHRSVSWYQQTPGQGLQFLFEYFSETQRNKGNFPGRFSGRQFSNSRSEMNVSTLELGDSALYLCASTFTFLRGYGYTFGSGTRLTVV.